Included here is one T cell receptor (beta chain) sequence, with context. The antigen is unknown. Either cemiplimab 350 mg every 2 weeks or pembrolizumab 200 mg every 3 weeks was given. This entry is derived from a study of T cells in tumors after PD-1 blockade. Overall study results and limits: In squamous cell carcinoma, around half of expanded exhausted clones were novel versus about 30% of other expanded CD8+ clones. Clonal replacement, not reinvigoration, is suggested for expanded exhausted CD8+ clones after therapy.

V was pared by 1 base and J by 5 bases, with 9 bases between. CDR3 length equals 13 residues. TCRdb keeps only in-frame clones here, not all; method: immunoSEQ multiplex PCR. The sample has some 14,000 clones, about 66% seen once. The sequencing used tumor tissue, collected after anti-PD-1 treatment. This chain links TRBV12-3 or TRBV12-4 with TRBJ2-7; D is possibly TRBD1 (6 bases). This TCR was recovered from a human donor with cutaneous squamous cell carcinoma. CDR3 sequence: CASSLDRAHEQYF. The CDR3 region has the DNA TGTGCCAGCAGTTTAGACAGGGCCCACGAGCAGTACTTC.